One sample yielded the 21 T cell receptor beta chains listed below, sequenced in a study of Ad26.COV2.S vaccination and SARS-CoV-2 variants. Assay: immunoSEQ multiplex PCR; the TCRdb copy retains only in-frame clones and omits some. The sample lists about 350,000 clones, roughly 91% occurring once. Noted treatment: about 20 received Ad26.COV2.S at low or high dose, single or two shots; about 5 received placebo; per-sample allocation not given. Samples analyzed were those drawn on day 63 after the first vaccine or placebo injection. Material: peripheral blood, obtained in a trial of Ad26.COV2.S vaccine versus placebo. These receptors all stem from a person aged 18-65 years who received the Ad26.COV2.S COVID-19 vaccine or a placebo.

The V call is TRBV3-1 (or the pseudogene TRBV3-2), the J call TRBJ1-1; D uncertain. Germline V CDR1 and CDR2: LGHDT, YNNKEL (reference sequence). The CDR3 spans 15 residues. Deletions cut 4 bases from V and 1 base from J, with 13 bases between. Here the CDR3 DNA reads TGTGCCAGCAGCCTTAGAGGGTACCCGAACACTGAAGCTTTCTTT. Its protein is CASSLRGYPNTEAFF.

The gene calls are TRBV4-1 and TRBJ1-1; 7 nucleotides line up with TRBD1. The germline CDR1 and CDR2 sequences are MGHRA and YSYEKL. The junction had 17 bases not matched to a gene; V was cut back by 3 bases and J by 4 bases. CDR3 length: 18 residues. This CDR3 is CASSHILGGKKSSTEAFF. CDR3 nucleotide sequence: TGCGCCAGCAGCCATATCTTAGGGGGCAAAAAGAGTAGCACTGAAGCTTTCTTT.

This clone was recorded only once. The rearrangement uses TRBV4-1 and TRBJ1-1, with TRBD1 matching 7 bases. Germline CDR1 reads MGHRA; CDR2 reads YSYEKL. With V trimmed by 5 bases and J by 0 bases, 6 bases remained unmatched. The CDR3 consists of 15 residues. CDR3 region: CASSARQGMNTEAFF. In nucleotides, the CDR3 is TGCGCCAGCAGCGCTCGACAGGGTATGAACACTGAAGCTTTCTTT.

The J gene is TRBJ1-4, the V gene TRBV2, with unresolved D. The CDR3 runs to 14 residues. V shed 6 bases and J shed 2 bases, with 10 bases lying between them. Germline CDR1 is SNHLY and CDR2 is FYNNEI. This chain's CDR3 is CASRQGSTNEKLFF. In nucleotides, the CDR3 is TGTGCCAGCAGACAAGGGTCGACTAATGAAAAACTGTTTTTT.

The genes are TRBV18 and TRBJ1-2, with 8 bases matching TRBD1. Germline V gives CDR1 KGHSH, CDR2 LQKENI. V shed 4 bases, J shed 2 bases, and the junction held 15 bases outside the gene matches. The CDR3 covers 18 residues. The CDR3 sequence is CASSLEQGAGPRNYGYTF. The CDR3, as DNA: TGTGCCAGCTCACTAGAGCAGGGGGCCGGGCCGAGAAACTATGGCTACACCTTC.

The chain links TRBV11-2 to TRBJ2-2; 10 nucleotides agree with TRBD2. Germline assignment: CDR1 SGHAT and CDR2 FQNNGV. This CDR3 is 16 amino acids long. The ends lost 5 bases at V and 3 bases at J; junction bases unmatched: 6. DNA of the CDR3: TGTGCCAGCAGCAGACCTAGCGGGGGACACACCGGGGAGCTGTTTTTT. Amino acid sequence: CASSRPSGGHTGELFF.

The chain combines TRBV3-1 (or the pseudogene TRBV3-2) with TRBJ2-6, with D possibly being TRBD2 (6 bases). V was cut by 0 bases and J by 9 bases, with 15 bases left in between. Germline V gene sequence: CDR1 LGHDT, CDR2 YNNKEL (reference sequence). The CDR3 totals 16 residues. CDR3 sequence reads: CASSQDPSGGVNVLTF. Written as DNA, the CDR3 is TGTGCCAGCAGCCAAGATCCCTCCGGGGGTGTCAACGTCCTGACTTTC.

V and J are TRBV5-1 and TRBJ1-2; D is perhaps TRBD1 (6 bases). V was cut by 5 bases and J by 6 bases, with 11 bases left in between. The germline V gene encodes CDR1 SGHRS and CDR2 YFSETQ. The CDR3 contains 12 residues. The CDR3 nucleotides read TGCGCCAGCAGTTTCAACAGGGATGGCTACACCTTC. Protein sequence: CASSFNRDGYTF.

The CDR3: CASSPPGTSGDGGTGELFF. CDR3 sequence (DNA): TGTGCCAGTAGTCCCCCCGGGACTAGCGGGGACGGAGGCACCGGGGAGCTGTTTTTT. The chain links TRBV19 to TRBJ2-2, with TRBD2 matching over 13 bases. This CDR3 has 19 amino acids. V dropped 5 bases and J dropped 4; count of bases not matched to a gene: 13. The V gene's germline CDR1 is LNHDA and CDR2 SQIVND (reference sequence).

The CDR3 coding sequence is TGTGCCAGCAGACGAGACAGCTCTGGGGCCAACGTCCTGACTTTC. Amino acids: CASRRDSSGANVLTF. This chain uses TRBV7-6 with TRBJ2-6, with D maybe TRBD1 (5 bases). V was clipped by 6 bases and J by 0 bases, with 9 bases between them. Germline V gene sequence: CDR1 SGHVS, CDR2 FNYEAQ. The CDR3 totals 15 residues.

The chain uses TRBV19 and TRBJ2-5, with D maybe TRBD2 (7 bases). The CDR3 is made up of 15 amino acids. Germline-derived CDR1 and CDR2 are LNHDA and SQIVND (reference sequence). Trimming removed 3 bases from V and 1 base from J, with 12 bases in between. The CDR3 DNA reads TGTGCCAGTAGTATTTACGGGGGGCGCCAAGAGACCCAGTACTTC. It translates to CASSIYGGRQETQYF.

The CDR3 loop is CASSPISAANEAFF. In DNA, the CDR3 is TGTGCCAGCTCACCAATATCGGCGGCCAATGAAGCTTTCTTT. The chain joins TRBV18 to TRBJ1-1; D unclear. The V gene lost 2 bases and the J gene lost 7 bases, with 14 bases spanning the gap. The CDR3 has 14 residues. Germline CDR1 reads KGHSH; CDR2 reads LQKENI. The full variable domain, with the rest looked up from reference TRBV18 and TRBJ1-1, is NAGVMQNPRHLVRRRGQEARLRCSPMKGHSHVYWYRQLPEEGLKFMVYLQKENIIDESGMPKERFSAEFPKEGPSILRIQQVVRGDSAAYFCASSPISAANEAFFGQGTRLTVV.

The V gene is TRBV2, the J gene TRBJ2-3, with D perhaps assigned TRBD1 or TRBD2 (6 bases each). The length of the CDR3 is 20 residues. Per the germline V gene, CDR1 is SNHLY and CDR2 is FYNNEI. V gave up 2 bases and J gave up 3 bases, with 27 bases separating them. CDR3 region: CASSEPPGWGAENKTDTQYF. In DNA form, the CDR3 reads TGTGCCAGCAGTGAACCACCGGGGTGGGGGGCCGAGAACAAGACAGATACGCAGTATTTT. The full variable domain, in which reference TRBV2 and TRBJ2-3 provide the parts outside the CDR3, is EPEVTQTPSHQVTQMGQEVILRCVPISNHLYFYWYRQILGQKVEFLVSFYNNEISEKSEIFDDQFSVERPDGSNFTLKIRSTKLEDSAMYFCASSEPPGWGAENKTDTQYFGPGTRLTVL.

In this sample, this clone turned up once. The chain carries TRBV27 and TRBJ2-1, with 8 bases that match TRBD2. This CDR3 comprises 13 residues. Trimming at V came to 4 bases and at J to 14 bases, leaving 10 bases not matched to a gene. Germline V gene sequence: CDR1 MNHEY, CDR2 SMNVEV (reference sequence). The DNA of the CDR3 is TGTGCCAGCAGTTCCGCCCCGGGACTAGGGGAGTTCTTC. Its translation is CASSSAPGLGEFF.

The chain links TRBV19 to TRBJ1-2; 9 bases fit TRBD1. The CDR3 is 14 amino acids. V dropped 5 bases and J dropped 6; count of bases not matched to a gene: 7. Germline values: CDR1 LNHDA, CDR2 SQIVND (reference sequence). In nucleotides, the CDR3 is TGTGCCAGTAGTCCCCGGACAGGGGATAATGGCTACACCTTC. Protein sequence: CASSPRTGDNGYTF.

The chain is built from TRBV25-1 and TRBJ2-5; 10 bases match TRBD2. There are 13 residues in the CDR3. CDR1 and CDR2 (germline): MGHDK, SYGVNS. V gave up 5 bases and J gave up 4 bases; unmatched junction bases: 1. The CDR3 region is CASSLAGAETQYF. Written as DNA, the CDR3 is TGTGCCAGCAGTCTAGCGGGAGCAGAGACCCAGTACTTC.

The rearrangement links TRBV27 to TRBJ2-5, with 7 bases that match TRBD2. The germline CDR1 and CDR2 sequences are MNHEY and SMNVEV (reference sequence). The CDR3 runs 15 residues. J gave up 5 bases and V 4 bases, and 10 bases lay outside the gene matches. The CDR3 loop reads CASSSLGLGEETQYF. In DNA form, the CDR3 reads TGTGCCAGCAGTTCACTCGGACTAGGGGAGGAGACCCAGTACTTC.

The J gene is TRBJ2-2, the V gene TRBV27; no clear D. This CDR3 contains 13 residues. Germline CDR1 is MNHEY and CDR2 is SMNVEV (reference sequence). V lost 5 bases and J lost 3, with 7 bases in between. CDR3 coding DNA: TGTGCCAGCAGTCTCGTCCACACCGGGGAGCTGTTTTTT. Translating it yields CASSLVHTGELFF.

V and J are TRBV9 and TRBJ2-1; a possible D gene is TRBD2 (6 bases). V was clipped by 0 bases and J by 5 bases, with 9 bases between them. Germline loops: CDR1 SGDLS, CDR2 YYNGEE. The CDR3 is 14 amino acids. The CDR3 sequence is CASSVDGGDNEQFF. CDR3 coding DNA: TGTGCCAGCAGCGTAGACGGGGGAGACAATGAGCAGTTCTTC. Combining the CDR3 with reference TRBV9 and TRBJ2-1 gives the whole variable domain DSGVTQTPKHLITATGQRVTLRCSPRSGDLSVYWYQQSLDQGLQFLIQYYNGEERAKGNILERFSAQQFPDLHSELNLSSLELGDSALYFCASSVDGGDNEQFFGPGTRLTVL.

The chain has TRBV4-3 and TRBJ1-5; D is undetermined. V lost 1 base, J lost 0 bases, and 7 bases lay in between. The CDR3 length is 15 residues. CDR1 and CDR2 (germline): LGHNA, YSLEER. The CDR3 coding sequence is TGCGCCAGCAGCCAAGGACGGAATAGCAATCAGCCCCAGCATTTT. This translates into CASSQGRNSNQPQHF.

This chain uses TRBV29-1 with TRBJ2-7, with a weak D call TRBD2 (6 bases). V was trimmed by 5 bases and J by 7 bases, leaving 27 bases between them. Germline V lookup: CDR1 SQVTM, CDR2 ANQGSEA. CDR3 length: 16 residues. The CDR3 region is CSVTTIGGGGLREQYF. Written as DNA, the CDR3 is TGCAGCGTTACGACTATCGGGGGAGGCGGCCTACGGGAGCAGTACTTC.